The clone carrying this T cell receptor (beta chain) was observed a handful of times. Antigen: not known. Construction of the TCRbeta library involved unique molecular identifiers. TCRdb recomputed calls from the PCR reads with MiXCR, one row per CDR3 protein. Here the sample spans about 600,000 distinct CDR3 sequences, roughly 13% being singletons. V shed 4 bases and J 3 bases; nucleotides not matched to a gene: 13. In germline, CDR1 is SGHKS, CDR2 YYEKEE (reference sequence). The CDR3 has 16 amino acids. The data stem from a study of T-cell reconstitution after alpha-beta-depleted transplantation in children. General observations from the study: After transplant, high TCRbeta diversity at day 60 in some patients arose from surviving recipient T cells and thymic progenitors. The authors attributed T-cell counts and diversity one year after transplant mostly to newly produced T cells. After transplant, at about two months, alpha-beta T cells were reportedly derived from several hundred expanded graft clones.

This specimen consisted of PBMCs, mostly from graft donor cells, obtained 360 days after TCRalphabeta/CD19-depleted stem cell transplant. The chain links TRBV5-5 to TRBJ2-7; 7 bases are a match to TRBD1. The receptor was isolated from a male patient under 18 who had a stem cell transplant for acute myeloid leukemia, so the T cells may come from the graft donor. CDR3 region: CASSGTGTEIIYEQYF. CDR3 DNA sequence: TGTGCCAGCAGCGGTACCGGGACAGAGATTATCTACGAGCAGTACTTC. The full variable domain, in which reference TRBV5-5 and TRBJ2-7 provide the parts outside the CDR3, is DAGVTQSPTHLIKTRGQQVTLRCSPISGHKSVSWYQQVLGQGPQFIFQYYEKEERGRGNFPDRFSARQFPNYSSELNVNALLLGDSALYLCASSGTGTEIIYEQYFGPGTRLTVT.